The 32 T cell receptor beta chains below were found in one sample sequenced in a study of patients and donors after allogeneic stem cell transplantation. TCRdb processed the RT-PCR reads anew with MiXCR; each CDR3 protein has one entry. The table shows roughly 250,000 distinct CDR3 sequences, with 13% to 15% occurring only once. The source material was blood, either unsorted or a sorted T cell fraction (not recorded which). These receptors all stem from a human donor who was either an allogeneic HSCT recipient or a stem cell or donor lymphocyte infusion donor (not recorded which). It is not recorded whose cells these are; they may come from a transplant donor.

The chain is built from TRBV6-1 and TRBJ2-7; D is possibly TRBD2 (6 bases). V shed 6 bases and J shed 3 bases, with 18 bases lying between them. This CDR3 is 15 amino acids long. Germline V CDR1 and CDR2: MNHNS, SASEGT. CDR3 coding DNA: TGTGCCAGCAGCCTGCAAAAGGACGGGAGCTACGAGCAGTACTTC. This translates into CASSLQKDGSYEQYF.

The sample holds a few counts of this clonotype. The V and J genes are TRBV5-6 and TRBJ1-1; D ambiguous. The CDR3 length is 16 residues. The V gene's germline CDR1 is SGHDT and CDR2 YYEEEE. V shed 4 bases and J shed 1 base, with 17 bases lying between them. Here the CDR3 reads CASSPRLPLTNTEAFF. DNA for the CDR3: TGTGCCAGCAGCCCTAGACTACCCTTAACGAACACTGAAGCTTTCTTT.

The genes are TRBV15 and TRBJ2-3; D is uncertain. Trimming stripped 0 bases from V and 5 bases from J, with 9 bases between. The CDR3 totals 14 residues. Germline V gene sequence: CDR1 LNHNV, CDR2 YYDKDF (reference sequence). DNA of the CDR3: TGTGCCACCAGCAGAGATCGAGCGAAAGATACGCAGTATTTT. Translated, it gives CATSRDRAKDTQYF.

This clonotype has a count of ten or more. The J gene is TRBJ2-1, the V gene TRBV15; D uncertain. Germline V CDR1 and CDR2: LNHNV, YYDKDF (reference sequence). The ends were cut back, 5 bases at V and 8 bases at J, with 19 bases in the middle. There are 15 residues in the CDR3. CDR3 nucleotide sequence: TGTGCCACCAGCCTAGGATCAAAAGTCGGGCATGAGCAGTTCTTC. Protein sequence: CATSLGSKVGHEQFF.

V gene TRBV27 combines with J gene TRBJ2-1; TRBD2 aligns across 10 bases. The CDR3 spans 16 residues. CDR1 is MNHEY, CDR2 SMNVEV, per germline (reference sequence). V was clipped by 5 bases and J by 7 bases; unmatched bases: 11. CDR3 sequence: CASSPRTGLAENEQFF. CDR3 in DNA: TGTGCCAGCAGTCCTAGAACCGGACTAGCGGAAAATGAGCAGTTCTTC.

In this sample, this clonotype turned up a few times. CDR3 loop: CSLAGSYEQYF. The CDR3 bases are TGCAGCCTAGCGGGCTCCTACGAGCAGTACTTC. The V gene is TRBV20-1, the J gene TRBJ2-7; 8 bases match TRBD2. Germline CDR1 DFQATT, CDR2 SNEGSKA (reference sequence). The CDR3 consists of 11 residues.

This clonotype was seen many times. The chain combines TRBV5-1 with TRBJ2-1, with TRBD2 matching 15 bases. This CDR3 comprises 15 residues. The junction had 4 bases not matched to a gene; V was cut back by 3 bases and J by 9 bases. Germline values: CDR1 SGHRS, CDR2 YFSETQ. The CDR3 nucleotides read TGCGCCAGCAGCTGGGGACTAGCGGGGGGTGGTGAGCAGTTCTTC. Translating gives CASSWGLAGGGEQFF. The complete variable domain, with remaining parts taken from reference TRBV5-1 and TRBJ2-1, reads KAGVTQTPRYLIKTRGQQVTLSCSPISGHRSVSWYQQTPGQGLQFLFEYFSETQRNKGNFPGRFSGRQFSNSRSEMNVSTLELGDSALYLCASSWGLAGGGEQFFGPGTRLTVL.

Here the CDR3 reads CASSRGRGAGGGYEQYF. CDR3 coding DNA: TGCGCCAGCAGCAGAGGCCGCGGGGCAGGGGGAGGCTACGAGCAGTACTTC. The chain is built from TRBV5-1 and TRBJ2-7; a possible D gene is TRBD1 (7 bases). The CDR3 has 17 amino acids. Germline CDR1 reads SGHRS; CDR2 reads YFSETQ. Trimming left V 4 bases short and J 3 bases short, with 23 bases between.

This clonotype was observed many times. This rearrangement joins TRBV12-3 or TRBV12-4 to TRBJ2-7, with D tentatively TRBD1 (6 bases). V was clipped by 6 bases and J by 3 bases, with 18 bases between them. The CDR3 is 15 amino acids. The CDR3 nucleotides read TGTGCCAGCAGACCCGGACAGTCCGAATTCTACGAGCAGTACTTC. It encodes CASRPGQSEFYEQYF.

At least ten counts were recorded for this clonotype. V usage is TRBV4-2 and J usage is TRBJ1-6; D is possibly TRBD1 (6 bases). The V gene's germline CDR1 is LGHNA and CDR2 YNFKEQ. V was pared by 0 bases and J by 7 bases, with 10 bases between. CDR3 size: 15 residues. CDR3 region: CASSQDRGYNSPLHF. CDR3 sequence (DNA): TGTGCCAGCAGCCAAGACAGGGGATACAATTCACCCCTCCACTTT.

This clonotype was seen a handful of times. The rearrangement joins TRBV21-1 to TRBJ2-5; TRBD1 is the table's D call, not checked against the DNA. TRBV21-1 is described as a pseudogene. CDR3 length: 14 residues. The CDR3 region is CASSNKQGGETQYF. CDR3 nucleotides: TGTGCCAGCAGCAATAAACAGGGGGGAGAGACCCAGTACTTC.

This clonotype was found a few times. The chain has TRBV27 and TRBJ1-1; D is undetermined. The length of the CDR3 is 15 residues. The V gene lost 5 bases and the J gene lost 2 bases, with 15 bases spanning the gap. Germline assignment: CDR1 MNHEY and CDR2 SMNVEV (reference sequence). The DNA for the CDR3 is TGTGCCAGCAGTACGCGGACCCGGGGAAACACTGAAGCTTTCTTT. Encoded protein: CASSTRTRGNTEAFF.

With respect to this clonotype: A much larger clone differs by one base, so this may be a read error. This is likely a read error, given that the CDR3 carries no conserved phenylalanine or tryptophan at its end. J is TRBJ1-2 and V is TRBV24-1; D is possibly TRBD1 (5 bases). There are 14 residues in the CDR3. CDR1 and CDR2 (germline): KGHDR, SFDVKD. The V end was cut by 7 bases, the J end by 0 bases, with 11 bases between. Here the CDR3 DNA reads TGTGCCACCAGGGGGGACCACGCTAACTATGGCTACACCTGC. It translates to CATRGDHANYGYTC.

This clonotype was seen repeatedly, ten times or more. This chain connects TRBV11-3 to TRBJ2-3, with unresolved D. This CDR3 is 14 amino acids long. With 4 bases removed from V and 0 bases from J, the gap between germline ends came to 8 bases. Germline V CDR1 and CDR2: SGHNT, YENEEA. CDR3 protein: CASSYFTSTDTQYF. The CDR3 DNA is TGTGCCAGCAGCTATTTTACTAGCACAGATACGCAGTATTTT.

This chain links TRBV20-1 with TRBJ2-3; D not resolved. V was shortened by 6 bases and J by 0 bases, with 13 bases between the two germline ends. The CDR3 covers 14 residues. The germline V gene encodes CDR1 DFQATT and CDR2 SNEGSKA (reference sequence). The CDR3 nucleotides read TGCAGTGCCCTCTCAACGGCTAGCACAGATACGCAGTATTTT. It specifies CSALSTASTDTQYF.

This chain joins TRBV9 and TRBJ2-5, with D tentatively TRBD2 (6 bases). The CDR3 sequence is 14 residues long. V gave up 3 bases and J gave up 0 bases, with 9 bases separating them. Looked up from germline, CDR1 is SGDLS and CDR2 is YYNGEE. This chain's CDR3 is CASSGGDNQETQYF. CDR3 sequence (DNA): TGTGCCAGCAGCGGGGGGGATAACCAAGAGACCCAGTACTTC.

This clonotype has a count of ten or more. V usage is TRBV5-1 and J usage is TRBJ2-5, with 11 bases fitting TRBD1. V lost 3 bases, J lost 5 bases, and 6 bases stayed unmatched. The CDR3 contains 15 residues. Per the germline V gene, CDR1 is SGHRS and CDR2 is YFSETQ. Here the CDR3 reads CASSWDRGNEETQYF. The DNA of the CDR3 is TGCGCCAGCAGCTGGGACAGGGGGAACGAGGAGACCCAGTACTTC.

This clonotype has more than one count but fewer than ten. The V and J genes are TRBV30 and TRBJ2-7, with a possible D match to TRBD2 (5 bases). This CDR3 region has 13 residues. Germline CDR1 and CDR2: GTSNPN and SVGIG (reference sequence). V was clipped by 0 bases and J by 5 bases, with 11 bases between them. DNA for the CDR3: TGTGCCTGGAGTGTACGGAGAGCGGACGAGCAGTACTTC. Translating it yields CAWSVRRADEQYF.

This clonotype was picked up many times. V is TRBV29-1 and J is TRBJ2-3; perhaps TRBD2 as D (5 bases). V lost 7 bases to trimming and J lost 1 base, with 15 bases between them. This CDR3 spans 14 amino acids. Germline V gene sequence: CDR1 SQVTM, CDR2 ANQGSEA. The chain's CDR3 is CSGDYSEGTDTQYF. DNA of the CDR3: TGCAGCGGCGATTATAGCGAGGGCACAGATACGCAGTATTTT.

The gene calls are TRBV6-5 and TRBJ2-1, with 8 bases lining up with TRBD2. Germline CDR1 reads MNHEY; CDR2 reads SVGAGI. The CDR3 runs to 15 residues. Trimming removed 4 bases from V and 6 bases from J; junction bases left unmatched: 8. CDR3 amino acids: CASSFSPGTSNEQFF. The CDR3 DNA is TGTGCCAGCAGTTTTTCCCCCGGGACTAGCAATGAGCAGTTCTTC.

This clonotype is categorized as hyperexpanded (1% or more). The rearrangement uses TRBV27 and TRBJ2-1; TRBD1 matches at 8 bases. The germline gives CDR1 MNHEY, CDR2 SMNVEV (reference sequence). CDR3 length equals 13 residues. Trimming at V came to 10 bases and at J to 8 bases, leaving 10 bases not matched to a gene. For the CDR3, the DNA is TGTGCCATTGGGCAGGGGGCTGTTGATGAGCAGTTCTTC. This codes for CAIGQGAVDEQFF.

The rearrangement uses TRBV4-3 and TRBJ2-3; D not resolved. Per the germline V gene, CDR1 is LGHNA and CDR2 is YSLEER. The length of the CDR3 is 16 residues. V lost 0 bases, J lost 4 bases, and 14 bases lay in between. CDR3 sequence (DNA): TGCGCCAGCAGCCAAGATTTGAGCTCTGGACCAGATACGCAGTATTTT. Translating gives CASSQDLSSGPDTQYF.

This chain's CDR3 is CASSLVLQGNTIYF. CDR3 sequence (DNA): TGTGCCAGCAGCTTGGTCCTACAGGGAAACACCATATATTTT. The chain has TRBV5-6 and TRBJ1-3; no definite D call. From germline, CDR1 is SGHDT and CDR2 YYEEEE. Trimming cost V 0 bases and J 4 bases, with 8 bases left between them. CDR3 size: 14 residues.

The V gene is TRBV20-1, the J gene TRBJ2-7; unclear D gene. Trimming shortened V by 0 bases and J by 1 base, and 13 bases separated the two germline ends. Germline loops: CDR1 DFQATT, CDR2 SNEGSKA (reference sequence). The CDR3 is 15 residues long. DNA for the CDR3: TGCAGTGCTAGAGATGCCATAAGCTTTTCCTACGAGCAGTACTTC. It codes for CSARDAISFSYEQYF.

V and J are TRBV3-1 and TRBJ1-3; D is unclear. This CDR3 is built from 13 residues. CDR1 is LGHDT and CDR2 is YNNKEL in the germline V gene (reference sequence). V lost 2 bases, J lost 8 bases, and 10 bases lay in between. Here the CDR3 reads CASSQIGLDTIYF. The CDR3 coding sequence is TGTGCCAGCAGCCAAATCGGACTGGACACCATATATTTT.

This clonotype appeared a few times. The J gene is TRBJ1-5, the V gene TRBV6-2 or TRBV6-3; D not certain. CDR3 length: 13 amino acids. CDR1 and CDR2 (germline): MNHEY, SVGEGT. V shed 8 bases and J shed 5 bases, with 13 bases lying between them. The CDR3 nucleotides read TGTGCCAGCGGCATCGGTAGTGATCAGCCCCAGCATTTT. It encodes CASGIGSDQPQHF.

For this clonotype: This is likely a read error, given that the CDR3 carries no conserved phenylalanine or tryptophan at its end. It is unclear where the CDR3 begins or ends on the DNA, so no DNA is shown, and the CDR3 is as TCRdb lists it. This chain uses TRBV2 with TRBJ2-5; whether TRBD1, the table's D call, matches the DNA was not checked. Germline V gives CDR1 SNHLY, CDR2 FYNNEI. The CDR3 sequence runs 10 residues, both termini included. The CDR3: CASSNRDSTI.

V usage is TRBV6-2 or TRBV6-3 and J usage is TRBJ2-7; the D is unclear. Germline lookup yields CDR1 MNHEY and CDR2 SVGEGT. This CDR3 contains 13 residues. Between the trimmed V and J ends, which lost 2 bases and 1 base, there was a span of 6 bases. The CDR3, as DNA: TGTGCCAGCAGTTACGACAAATCCTACGAGCAGTACTTC. Protein sequence: CASSYDKSYEQYF.

The chain employs TRBV7-8 and TRBJ2-1; TRBD2 aligns across 7 bases. The CDR3 contains 15 residues. Unmatched junction bases numbered 11, after V lost 9 bases and J lost 3 bases. The germline V gene has CDR1 SGHVS and CDR2 FQNEAQ. CDR3 DNA: TGTGCCAGGAAGGGGCCTAGCGGCCTCTACAATGAGCAGTTCTTC. Translating it yields CARKGPSGLYNEQFF.

This clonotype has just a few counts. The chain couples TRBV27 to TRBJ1-1; 7 bases align to TRBD1. This CDR3 contains 16 residues. Germline CDR1 MNHEY, CDR2 SMNVEV (reference sequence). The ends lost 6 bases at V and 2 bases at J; junction bases unmatched: 12. This CDR3 reads CASRFSPGQLNTEAFF. CDR3 bases: TGTGCCAGCAGATTCAGTCCGGGACAGCTAAACACTGAAGCTTTCTTT.

There are a few counts of this clonotype. The rearrangement uses TRBV20-1 and TRBJ1-2, with a tentative D call TRBD1 (6 bases). Germline CDR1 and CDR2: DFQATT and SNEGSKA (reference sequence). The CDR3 is made up of 12 amino acids. Between the trimmed V and J ends, which lost 7 bases and 3 bases, there was a span of 12 bases. The CDR3 region is CSGHRGDYGYTF. CDR3 DNA sequence: TGCAGTGGACATAGGGGGGACTATGGCTACACCTTC.

The sample holds a few counts of this clonotype. The chain employs TRBV29-1 and TRBJ1-5; D might be TRBD1 (6 bases). The V end lost 4 bases, the J end lost 1 base, and 11 bases lay between the germline ends. This CDR3 is built from 14 residues. Germline V gene sequence: CDR1 SQVTM, CDR2 ANQGSEA. CDR3 sequence reads: CSVVTGMSNQPQHF. Written as DNA, the CDR3 is TGCAGCGTTGTAACAGGGATGAGCAATCAGCCCCAGCATTTT.